This T cell receptor beta chain was sequenced during a study of radiation and T cells in renal cell carcinoma. Profiled with immunoSEQ multiplex PCR; TCRdb holds only in-frame clones, not every one. The data show tens of thousands of clones, around 76% seen once. As to time point: blood 2 weeks post-SBRT. Treatment indicated: 15 Gy SBRT to primary tumor, nephrectomy 4 weeks later. The V end was cut by 2 bases, the J end by 0 bases, with 8 bases between. The length of the CDR3 is 15 residues. Germline V gene lookup returns CDR1 MNHNS and CDR2 SASEGT. The sample in question was blood, obtained from a patient whose treatment included radiotherapy and nephrectomy. The chain is built from TRBV6-1 and TRBJ2-1, with no clear D. This sequence was found in a man between 60 and 70 years old with renal cell carcinoma. In DNA, the CDR3 is TGTGCCAGCAGTGAATTAGGCGGCTCCTACAATGAGCAGTTCTTC. This encodes CASSELGGSYNEQFF.